Each of the 4 T cell receptor beta chains below was sequenced from the same sample in a study of T cell changes during pregnancy in multiple sclerosis. Some clones are missing from TCRdb's copy, which holds only in-frame ones; the method was immunoSEQ multiplex PCR. The data contain around 25,000 clones, 88% of them seen just once; the ten biggest clones take up 8% to 9%. The sample in question was CD8+ T cells from peripheral blood mononuclear cells, obtained in the second trimester of pregnancy. The receptors derive from a female donor with multiple sclerosis, enrolled in a pregnancy study.

The chain employs TRBV5-4 and TRBJ1-3, with D perhaps TRBD1 (6 bases). The CDR3 consists of 14 residues. Germline values: CDR1 SGHNT, CDR2 YYREEE (reference sequence). V was clipped by 4 bases and J by 8 bases, with 16 bases between them. The CDR3 reads CASSQGGVRDTIYF. The CDR3 DNA reads as TGTGCCAGCAGCCAAGGGGGGGTTCGGGACACCATATATTTT.

This chain connects TRBV5-6 to TRBJ2-7; a possible D gene is TRBD2 (6 bases). Trimming removed 4 bases at V and 2 bases at J, with 16 bases between. Germline values: CDR1 SGHDT, CDR2 YYEEEE. The CDR3 has 15 amino acids. Here the CDR3 DNA reads TGTGCCAGCAGCCCTATTGGGGGGTCCCCCTACGAGCAGTACTTC. Encoded protein: CASSPIGGSPYEQYF. Based on the CDR3 plus reference TRBV5-6 and TRBJ2-7, the full variable domain is DAGVTQSPTHLIKTRGQQVTLRCSPKSGHDTVSWYQQALGQGPQFIFQYYEEEERQRGNFPDRFSGHQFPNYSSELNVNALLLGDSALYLCASSPIGGSPYEQYFGPGTRLTVT.

This rearrangement joins TRBV30 to TRBJ1-3; 9 nucleotides agree with TRBD1. There are 15 residues in the CDR3. V lost 3 bases to trimming and J lost 5 bases; unmatched junction nucleotides: 8. Per the germline V gene, CDR1 is GTSNPN and CDR2 is SVGIG (reference sequence). The CDR3 DNA reads TGTGCCTGGAGAACTCGGGACAGGGAGAGAAACACCATATATTTT. Amino acid sequence: CAWRTRDRERNTIYF.

The rearrangement links TRBV2 to TRBJ1-1; a possible D gene is TRBD1 (5 bases). V dropped 0 bases and J dropped 1 base, with 12 bases sitting between them. This CDR3 has 16 amino acids. The germline V gene encodes CDR1 SNHLY and CDR2 FYNNEI. CDR3 sequence reads: CASSEAWGRKNTEAFF. CDR3 in DNA: TGTGCCAGCAGTGAAGCATGGGGCAGGAAGAACACTGAAGCTTTCTTT.